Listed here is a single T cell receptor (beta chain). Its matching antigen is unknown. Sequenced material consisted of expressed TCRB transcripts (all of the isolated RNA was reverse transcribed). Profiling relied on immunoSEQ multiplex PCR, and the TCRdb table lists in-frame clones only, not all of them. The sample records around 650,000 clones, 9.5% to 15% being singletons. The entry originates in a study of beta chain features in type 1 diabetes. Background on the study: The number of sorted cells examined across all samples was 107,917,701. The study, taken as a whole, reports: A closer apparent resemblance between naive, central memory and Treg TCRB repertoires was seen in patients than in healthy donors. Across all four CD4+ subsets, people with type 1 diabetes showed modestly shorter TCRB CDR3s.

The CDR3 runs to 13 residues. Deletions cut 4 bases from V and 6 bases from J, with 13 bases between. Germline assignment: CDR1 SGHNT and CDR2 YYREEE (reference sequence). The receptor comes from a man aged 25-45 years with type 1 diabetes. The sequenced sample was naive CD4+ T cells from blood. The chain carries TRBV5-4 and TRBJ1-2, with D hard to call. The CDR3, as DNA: TGTGCCAGCAGCCAGACCGGGTTAGATGGCTACACCTTC. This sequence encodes CASSQTGLDGYTF.